Listed below are T cell receptor beta chains from one sample, sequenced in a study of tumor and adjacent non-tumor tissue in lung cancer. TCRdb re-analysed the multiplex PCR reads in MiXCR, keeping a single row per CDR3 protein. The profile shows 70,000 to 95,000 distinct CDR3 sequences, 76% of them singletons. Sequencing used distant non-tumor lung tissue. The receptors were gathered from a man aged 65 to 85 with non-small cell lung cancer. CDR3s include the opening cysteine and the closing phenylalanine or tryptophan. A D gene is named only where the DNA matches it firmly. The size of a clone is reported for some rows only, either as once, few or many, or as a class for expanded clones.

NA,NA,TRBV29-1,TRBJ1-2,CSVEDSRQGLDGYTF,TGCAGCGTTGAAGACTCCCGGCAGGGCTTGGACGGCTACACCTTC
NA,NA,TRBV10-3,TRBJ2-7,CVISGAGNPYEQYF,TGTGTCATCAGTGGCGCAGGGAACCCATACGAGCAGTACTTC
NA,NA,TRBV6-1,TRBJ2-7,CANIGTYLNEQYF,TGTGCCAACATCGGGACATACTTGAACGAGCAGTACTTC
NA,NA,TRBV4-1,TRBJ2-5,CASSHQWGQDTQYF,TGCGCCAGCAGCCATCAGTGGGGGCAAGATACCCAGTACTTC
NA,many,TRBV4-2,TRBJ2-7,CASSPSLGTDLYEQYF,TGTGCCAGCAGCCCCTCGCTTGGGACGGACTTATACGAGCAGTACTTC
NA,once,TRBV11-2,TRBJ2-3,CAGSSQGFSDTQYF,TGTGCCGGCAGCTCTCAGGGGTTCTCAGATACACAGTATTTT
NA,NA,TRBV4-1,TRBJ1-2,CASSQDMYLDVYTF,TGCGCCAGCAGCCAAGACATGTATCTTGATGTCTACACCTTC
NA,once,TRBV29-1,TRBJ1-2,CNVVPYQSSREDDYAF,TGCAACGTTGTCCCCTATCAATCCTCGAGAGAAGATGACTACGCCTTC
NA,NA,TRBV6-2/TRBV6-3,TRBJ2-7,CASSTKTWGSYEQYF,TGTGCAAGCAGTACTAAAACATGGGGATCCTACGAGCAGTACTTC
NA,NA,TRBV6-1,TRBJ2-1,CAINVWGKNEQFF,TGTGCCATCAATGTTTGGGGAAAGAATGAGCAGTTCTTC
NA,once,TRBV6-2/TRBV6-3,TRBJ2-6,CPSTSRTTGANVLTF,TGTCCCAGCACTTCGCGGACCACTGGGGCCAACGTCCTGACTTTC
TRBD1,NA,TRBV20-1,TRBJ2-1,CSTRDPGQGAVKEQFF,TGCAGTACTAGAGATCCGGGACAGGGGGCTGTAAAAGAGCAGTTCTTC
TRBD2,NA,TRBV10-3,TRBJ2-7,CAISESTSGSEQYF,TGTGCCATCAGTGAGTCGACTAGCGGGAGCGAGCAGTACTTC
NA,NA,TRBV6-2/TRBV6-3,TRBJ2-2,CVSSTDTGELLF,TGTGTCAGCAGTACCGACACCGGGGAGCTGTTGTTT
NA,NA,TRBV11-2,TRBJ2-5,CANSYEETQYF,TGTGCCAATAGCTACGAAGAGACCCAGTACTTC
TRBD2,NA,TRBV6-1,TRBJ2-1,CASRAWDTGLGHFF,TGTGCCAGCAGGGCCTGGGACACGGGACTAGGGCATTTCTTC
NA,once,TRBV4-1,TRBJ2-1,CASSQGRQGPNDQFF,TGCGCCAGCAGCCAAGGTCGGCAGGGGCCCAATGATCAGTTCTTC
TRBD2,NA,TRBV11-2,TRBJ2-3,CASSLLAGGDTQCF,TGTGCCAGCAGCTTACTAGCGGGGGGAGATACGCAGTGTTTT
NA,NA,TRBV4-3,TRBJ2-1,CASSHDFGVNEQLF,TGCGCCAGCAGCCATGATTTTGGGGTGAATGAGCAGCTATTC
TRBD1,NA,TRBV12-3/TRBV12-4,TRBJ1-3,CASSRPGTGIGTGNILYF,TGTGCCAGCAGTCGTCCCGGGACAGGGATCGGCACTGGAAACATCTTATATTTT
TRBD2,NA,TRBV29-1,TRBJ2-5,CRVESYWTSGGKQETQYF,TGCAGGGTTGAATCCTATTGGACTAGCGGGGGGAAACAAGAGACCCAGTATTTC
NA,few,TRBV6-2/TRBV6-3,TRBJ2-2,CVSSRINTGELFF,TGTGTCAGCAGCAGAATTAACACCGGGGAGCTTTTTTTT
NA,NA,TRBV4-1,TRBJ1-1,CASGRTPGSSTEAFF,TGCGCCAGCGGCCGAACACCAGGGTCGAGCACTGAAGCTTTCTTT
TRBD2,NA,TRBV6-1,TRBJ2-5,CASSESAAGRETHYF,TGTGCCAGTAGTGAAAGCGCTGCGGGGCGGGAGACCCATTATTTC
NA,once,TRBV11-3,TRBJ2-3,CASTHGGVSTDTQYF,TGTGCCAGCACCCATGGGGGAGTAAGCACAGATACGCAGTATTTT
NA,NA,TRBV20-1,TRBJ2-6,CSARVGEGEANVLTF,TGCAGTGCTAGGGTTGGTGAGGGAGAGGCCAACGTCCTGACTTTC
NA,NA,TRBV6-1,TRBJ2-5,CASSEASGSREYF,TGTGCCAGCAGTGAAGCTAGTGGGTCCCGGGAGTACTTC
NA,NA,TRBV11-3,TRBJ1-1,CVSSSRGGTYTEAFF,TGTGTCAGCAGCTCCCGAGGGGGGACCTATACTGAAGCTTTCTTT
TRBD2,NA,TRBV6-5,TRBJ2-7,CAVGRRLAGSYDQYF,TGTGCCGTCGGAAGGAGACTAGCAGGTTCTTATGACCAGTACTTC
TRBD1,NA,TRBV6-1,TRBJ2-7,CLSIGTGLNEQYF,TGTCTCAGCATCGGGACAGGCTTGAACGAGCAGTACTTC
NA,few,TRBV25-1,TRBJ1-6,CASGLSVSSYNSPLHF,TGTGCCAGTGGACTTTCCGTGAGCTCCTATAATTCACCCCTCCACTTT
NA,NA,TRBV11-3,TRBJ2-7,CASSLDYGDHEKYF,TGTGCCAGCAGCTTAGACTACGGGGACCACGAGAAGTACTTC
NA,NA,TRBV6-1,TRBJ1-2,CASSPIHGQGYTF,TGTGCCAGTAGCCCAATACATGGGCAAGGATACACCTTC
NA,once,TRBV6-5,TRBJ2-1,CVSNTENKQFF,TGTGTCAGCAATACCGAGAATAAGCAGTTCTTC
NA,NA,TRBV4-3,TRBJ1-4,CARSQDQGTGSLFF,TGCGCCAGAAGCCAAGATCAAGGCACAGGGAGTTTGTTTTTT
NA,NA,TRBV11-2,TRBJ2-3,CTSSSYSDTASADTQYF,TGTACCAGCAGCTCTTACTCTGACACTGCTAGCGCAGATACACAATATTTT
NA,NA,TRBV10-2,TRBJ1-1,CASRDMVTEAFF,TGCGCCAGCAGGGACATGGTAACTGAAGCATTCTTT
TRBD2,once,TRBV6-5,TRBJ2-3,CATGLAGVADKRYF,TGTGCCACCGGACTAGCGGGAGTGGCAGATAAGCGGTATTTT
TRBD1,NA,TRBV10-3,TRBJ2-7,CAISDRVSSGGASYEQYF,TGTGCCATCAGTGACAGGGTGTCTTCAGGGGGTGCCTCCTACGAGCAGTACTTC
NA,NA,TRBV11-3,TRBJ2-3,CAISPLSSRDTQYF,TGTGCCATCAGCCCCCTTTCTAGCAGAGATACGCAGTATTTT
NA,NA,TRBV5-4,TRBJ2-3,CASSLVGGFPDTQYF,TGTGCCAGCAGCTTGGTCGGGGGATTTCCAGATACGCAGTACTTT
NA,NA,TRBV11-2,TRBJ1-1,CASSFIGLCLGDLLNTEAFF,TGTGCCAGCAGCTTCATAGGGTTGTGCCTTGGGGATTTATTGAACACTGAAGCTTTCTTT
NA,NA,TRBV20-1,TRBJ2-5,CNARYGGNQETQYF,TGCAATGCTAGATACGGGGGCAACCAAGAGACCCAGTACTTC
TRBD1,once,TRBV20-1,TRBJ1-2,CSDKTGDSSGYTF,TGCAGTGATAAGACAGGGGACAGTTCTGGCTACACCTTC
NA,many,TRBV5-6,TRBJ1-1,CASSLGFRESNTEAFF,TGTGCCAGCAGCTTGGGATTCAGGGAGTCGAACACTGAAGCTTTCTTT
TRBD2,NA,TRBV29-1,TRBJ2-1,CSVEDRTSGIYNEQFF,TGCAGCGTTGAAGATCGCACTAGCGGTATCTACAATGAGCAGTTCTTC
NA,few,TRBV6-5,TRBJ1-1,CASKAGVNNEAFF,TGTGCAAGCAAGGCAGGGGTTAACAATGAAGCTTTCTTT
TRBD2,once,TRBV29-1,TRBJ2-2,CNAEVAGGTGELFF,TGCAACGCTGAGGTAGCGGGGGGCACCGGGGAGCTGTTTTTT
NA,NA,TRBV5-6,TRBJ1-5,CVNSLSWVLVGSPQHF,TGTGTCAACAGCTTGTCCTGGGTGTTGGTCGGGTCGCCCCAGCATTTT